This TCR beta chain was captured by sequencing in a study of cytomegalovirus exposure and HLA in healthy donors. Primers included in the PCR were 60 Vbeta and 13 Jbeta primers. Repertoires were generated with immunoSEQ multiplex PCR, while TCRdb's copy carries only in-frame clones and drops some. The sample lists some 200,000 clones; approximately 70% were seen once. This CDR3 is 12 amino acids long. Looked up from germline, CDR1 is ENHRY and CDR2 is SYGVKD. V shed 11 bases, J shed 8 bases, and the junction held 11 bases outside the gene matches. Sequencing used PBMCs. The source is a man between 40 and 49 years old in good health and CMV-seropositive. This chain links TRBV10-3 with TRBJ2-5, with TRBD2 identical over 7 bases. CDR3 in amino acids: CAAAGVEGTQYF. The DNA for the CDR3 is TGTGCCGCCGCGGGGGTCGAGGGAACCCAGTACTTC.